Included here is one T cell receptor beta chain sequence, with context. V shed 6 bases, J shed 4 bases, and the junction held 5 bases outside the gene matches. CDR3 length equals 13 residues. Germline lookup yields CDR1 MNHNY and CDR2 SVGAGI (reference sequence). Some clones are missing from TCRdb's copy, which holds only in-frame ones; the method was immunoSEQ multiplex PCR. The data hold about 80,000 clones, with around 92% observed a single time. The source of the sample is a study of control samples from healthy donors and cancer patients. The sample taken for sequencing was blood. The chain couples TRBV6-6 to TRBJ2-5, with TRBD2 matching over 7 bases. The receptor was derived from a man aged 50 or older in good health. The CDR3 loop is CASRLTGGETQYF. The CDR3 DNA is TGTGCCAGCAGGTTAACGGGGGGAGAGACCCAGTACTTC.